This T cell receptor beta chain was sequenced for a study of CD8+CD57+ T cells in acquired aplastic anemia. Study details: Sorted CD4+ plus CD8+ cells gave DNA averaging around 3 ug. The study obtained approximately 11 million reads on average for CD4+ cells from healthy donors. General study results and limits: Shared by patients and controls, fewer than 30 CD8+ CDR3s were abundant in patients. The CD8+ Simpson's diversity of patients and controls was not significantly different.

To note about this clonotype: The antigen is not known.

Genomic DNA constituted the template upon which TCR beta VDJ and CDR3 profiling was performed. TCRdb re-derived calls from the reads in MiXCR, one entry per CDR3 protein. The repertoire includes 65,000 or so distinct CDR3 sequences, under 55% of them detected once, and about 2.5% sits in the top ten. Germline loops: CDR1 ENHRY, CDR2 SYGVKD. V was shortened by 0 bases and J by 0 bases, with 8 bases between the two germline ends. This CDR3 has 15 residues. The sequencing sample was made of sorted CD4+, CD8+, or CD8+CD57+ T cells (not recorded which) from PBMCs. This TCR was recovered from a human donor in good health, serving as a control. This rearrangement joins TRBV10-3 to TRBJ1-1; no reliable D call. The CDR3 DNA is TGTGCCATCAGTGAGTCGCAGGCCTTGAACACTGAAGCTTTCTTT. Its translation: CAISESQALNTEAFF.